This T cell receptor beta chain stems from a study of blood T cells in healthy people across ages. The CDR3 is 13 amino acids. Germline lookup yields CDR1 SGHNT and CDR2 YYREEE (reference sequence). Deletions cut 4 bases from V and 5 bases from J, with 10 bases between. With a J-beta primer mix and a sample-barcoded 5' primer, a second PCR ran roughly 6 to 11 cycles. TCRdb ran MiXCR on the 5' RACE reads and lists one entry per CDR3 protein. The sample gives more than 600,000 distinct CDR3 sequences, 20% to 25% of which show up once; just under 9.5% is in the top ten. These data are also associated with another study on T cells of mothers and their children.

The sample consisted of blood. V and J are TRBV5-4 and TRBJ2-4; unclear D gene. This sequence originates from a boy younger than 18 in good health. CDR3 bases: TGTGCCAGCAGCGCGAAGACTGAAAACATTCAGTACTTC. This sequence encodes CASSAKTENIQYF. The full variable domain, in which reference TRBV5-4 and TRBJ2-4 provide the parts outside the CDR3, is ETGVTQSPTHLIKTRGQQVTLRCSSQSGHNTVSWYQQALGQGPQFIFQYYREEENGRGNFPPRFSGLQFPNYSSELNVNALELDDSALYLCASSAKTENIQYFGAGTRLSVL.